Listed below are T cell receptor beta chains from one sample, sequenced in a study of blood T cells in healthy people across ages. TCRdb reprocessed the 5' RACE reads with MiXCR, giving one entry per CDR3 protein. The sample includes roughly 640,000 distinct CDR3 sequences, 25% to 30% of them seen just once. Input material: blood. These receptors were collected from a woman older than 75 in good health. CDR3s include the opening cysteine and the closing phenylalanine or tryptophan. Fields, in order: clone size, J gene, V gene, D gene, CDR3 protein, CDR3 DNA. D genes are given only for firm matches. Rows give clone size only sometimes, using once, few, many, or a class for an expanded clone.

size: many; J: TRBJ2-1; V: TRBV7-2; D: -; CDR3: CASSTPTGNYNEQFF; DNA: TGTGCCAGCAGCACTCCGACAGGTAACTACAATGAGCAGTTCTTC
size: -; J: TRBJ1-1; V: TRBV5-1; D: -; CDR3: CASSLQGKNTEAFF; DNA: TGCGCCAGCAGCTTGCAAGGGAAGAACACTGAAGCTTTCTTT
size: many; J: TRBJ1-6; V: TRBV20-1; D: -; CDR3: CSATTAGSSYNSPLHF; DNA: TGCAGTGCAACTACCGCAGGGAGCTCCTATAATTCACCCCTCCACTTT
size: many; J: TRBJ2-3; V: TRBV7-9; D: -; CDR3: CASSPGSGERTDTQYF; DNA: TGTGCCAGCAGCCCCGGGTCGGGTGAGAGAACGGATACGCAGTATTTT
size: many; J: TRBJ2-1; V: TRBV12-3/TRBV12-4; D: -; CDR3: CASSFKFGVEDFYNEQFF; DNA: TGTGCCAGCAGTTTCAAGTTTGGGGTCGAGGACTTCTACAATGAGCAGTTCTTC
size: many; J: TRBJ1-5; V: TRBV7-6; D: -; CDR3: CASSTGRGNQPQHF; DNA: TGTGCCAGCAGCACCGGACGGGGCAATCAGCCCCAGCATTTT
size: -; J: TRBJ2-1; V: TRBV5-1; D: TRBD1; CDR3: CASMLVSGGNEQFF; DNA: TGCGCCAGCATGTTGGTTTCAGGGGGCAATGAGCAGTTCTTC
size: many; J: TRBJ2-3; V: TRBV20-1; D: -; CDR3: CSARTGGGDTQYF; DNA: TGCAGTGCTAGAACCGGGGGAGGAGATACGCAGTATTTT
size: -; J: TRBJ1-1; V: TRBV12-3/TRBV12-4; D: -; CDR3: CASSEGEVGAFF; DNA: TGTGCCAGCAGTGAGGGGGAAGTGGGCGCTTTCTTT
size: many; J: TRBJ2-1; V: TRBV20-1; D: TRBD1; CDR3: CSARGSRTGVGNEQFF; DNA: TGCAGTGCTAGAGGAAGTAGGACAGGGGTTGGTAATGAGCAGTTCTTC
size: -; J: TRBJ1-1; V: TRBV5-6; D: -; CDR3: CASSSPQGSLNTEAFF; DNA: TGTGCCAGCAGCTCCCCGCAGGGGTCCTTGAACACTGAAGCTTTCTTT
size: -; J: TRBJ1-5; V: TRBV5-1; D: -; CDR3: CASSWEGLDQPQHF; DNA: TGCGCCAGCAGCTGGGAGGGGTTAGATCAGCCCCAGCATTTT
size: -; J: TRBJ2-7; V: TRBV5-1; D: TRBD1; CDR3: CASSRGTGTRSNEQYF; DNA: TGCGCCAGCAGCCGAGGGACAGGGACAAGGTCCAATGAGCAGTACTTC
size: many; J: TRBJ2-5; V: TRBV6-2/TRBV6-3; D: TRBD2; CDR3: CASSRGLAIGKETQYF; DNA: TGTGCCAGCAGCCGCGGACTAGCCATAGGGAAAGAGACCCAGTACTTC
size: -; J: TRBJ1-1; V: TRBV18; D: -; CDR3: CASSPPSVNTEAFF; DNA: TGTGCCAGCTCACCACCGTCCGTGAACACTGAAGCTTTCTTT
size: many; J: TRBJ2-5; V: TRBV5-8; D: TRBD1; CDR3: CASSPDRARETQYF; DNA: TGTGCCAGCAGCCCTGACAGGGCTCGAGAGACCCAGTACTTC
size: many; J: TRBJ2-5; V: TRBV7-6; D: -; CDR3: CASSLRGSGQYF; DNA: TGTGCCAGCAGCTTAAGGGGGTCCGGGCAGTACTTC
size: -; J: TRBJ2-1; V: TRBV6-5; D: TRBD2; CDR3: CASSYSGLAGGYQETQFF; DNA: TGTGCCAGCAGTTACTCGGGACTAGCGGGGGGGTACCAAGAGACCCAGTTCTTC
size: many; J: TRBJ1-2; V: TRBV30; D: -; CDR3: CAWRPTGLGYTF; DNA: TGTGCCTGGAGGCCTACAGGGCTCGGCTACACCTTC
size: many; J: TRBJ2-1; V: TRBV2; D: TRBD2; CDR3: CASSERLAGDEQFF; DNA: TGTGCCAGCAGTGAAAGGCTAGCGGGCGATGAGCAGTTCTTC